These T cell receptor beta chains were read from a single sample in a study of blood T cell repertoires in COVID-19. Generated by immunoSEQ multiplex PCR, the TCRdb table keeps only in-frame clones and is missing some. Of more than 35,000 clones listed, approximately 71% were seen once; the top ten hold 6.2%. The sequenced sample consisted of peripheral blood. These receptors were obtained from a man aged 80 or over with acute or convalescent COVID-19. The CDR3 runs from the conserved cysteine through the conserved F or W.

V: TRBV19; CDR3: CASGAHNEQFF
V: TRBV11-3; CDR3: CASSPGTSGRADTQYF
V: TRBV29-1; CDR3: CSVSFPGDPVGYGYTF
V: TRBV9; CDR3: CASSAPGLAGGTDTQYF
V: TRBV4-1; CDR3: CASSQESGGRYGYTF
V: TRBV9; CDR3: CASSVSGNNSPLHF
V: TRBV15; CDR3: CATSRESSQPQHF
V: TRBV4-2; CDR3: CASSQEAAIASNTGELFF
V: TRBV7-2; CDR3: CASTLARRTAGYGYTF
V: TRBV19; CDR3: CASTSGTGYSGNTIYF
V: TRBV19; CDR3: CASSNSGGAYEQYF
V: TRBV5-6; CDR3: CASSLEGQGFGYTF
V: TRBV7-9; CDR3: CASSLVEGGYTF
V: TRBV18; CDR3: CASSSSGTSGELFF
V: TRBV19; CDR3: CASSISHLGSREQYF
V: TRBV13; CDR3: CASSPMRGSYEQYF
V: TRBV19; CDR3: CASSIQRETGELFF
V: TRBV6-1; CDR3: CASSERYRDSPLHF
V: TRBV5-6; CDR3: CASSPLGVGPEAFF
V: TRBV3-1/TRBV3-2; CDR3: CASSQPQGLGYGYTF
V: TRBV30; CDR3: CAWSVLRGQGQFF
V: TRBV11-2; CDR3: CASSPRREQYF
V: TRBV24-1; CDR3: CATSDASGGYNEQFF
V: TRBV2; CDR3: CASNGETYEQYF
V: TRBV6-5; CDR3: CASRTGGPSNSPLHF
V: TRBV7-9; CDR3: CASRPGPGESEQYF
V: TRBV3-1/TRBV3-2; CDR3: CASSQEGQGAYEQYF
V: TRBV7-2; CDR3: CASSLARNYGYTF
V: TRBV18; CDR3: CASSSQGLAGANVLTF
V: TRBV30; CDR3: CAWSVGQRGYTF
V: TRBV28; CDR3: CASRANDWSTEAFF
V: TRBV23-1; CDR3: CARTRDRAFAYNEQFF
V: TRBV10-3; CDR3: CAISTGTGASNTEAFF
V: TRBV5-6; CDR3: CASSLGLATQGRFYEQYF
V: TRBV7-9; CDR3: CASSPDRMGSPLHF
V: TRBV11-3; CDR3: CASSSGTGGRETQYF
V: TRBV7-3; CDR3: CASSREGRGNSPLHF
V: TRBV5-1; CDR3: CASSPGQVSNYGYTF
V: TRBV6-1; CDR3: CASSEYRQGGTEAFF
V: TRBV28; CDR3: CAAQGGPSYEQYF
V: TRBV5-6; CDR3: CASSRGTGITQPQHF
V: TRBV7-6; CDR3: CASSSGLAGQETQYF
V: TRBV11-3; CDR3: CASSLSLQGNSPLHF
V: TRBV6-2/TRBV6-3; CDR3: CASSSGTSGGYSYEQYF
V: TRBV19; CDR3: CASRRTANTEAFF